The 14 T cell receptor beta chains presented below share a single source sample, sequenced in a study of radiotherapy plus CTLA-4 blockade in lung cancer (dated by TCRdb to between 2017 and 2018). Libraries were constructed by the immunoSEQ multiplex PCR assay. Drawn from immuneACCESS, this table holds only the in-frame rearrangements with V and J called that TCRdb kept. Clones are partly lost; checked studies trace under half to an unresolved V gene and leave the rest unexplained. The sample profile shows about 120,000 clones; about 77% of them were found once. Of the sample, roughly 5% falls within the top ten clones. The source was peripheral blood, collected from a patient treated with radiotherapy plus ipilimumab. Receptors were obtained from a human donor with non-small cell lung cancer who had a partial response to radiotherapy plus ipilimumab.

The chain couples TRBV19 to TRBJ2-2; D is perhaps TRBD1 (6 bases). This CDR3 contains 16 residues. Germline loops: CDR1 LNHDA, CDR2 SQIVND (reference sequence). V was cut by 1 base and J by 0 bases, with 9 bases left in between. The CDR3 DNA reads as TGTGCCAGTAGTATAGTGGACAGCTCGAACACCGGGGAGCTGTTTTTT. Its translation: CASSIVDSSNTGELFF. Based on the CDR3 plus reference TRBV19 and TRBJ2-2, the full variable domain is DGGITQSPKYLFRKEGQNVTLSCEQNLNHDAMYWYRQDPGQGLRLIYYSQIVNDFQKGDIAEGYSVSREKKESFPLTVTSAQKNPTAFYLCASSIVDSSNTGELFFGEGSRLTVL.

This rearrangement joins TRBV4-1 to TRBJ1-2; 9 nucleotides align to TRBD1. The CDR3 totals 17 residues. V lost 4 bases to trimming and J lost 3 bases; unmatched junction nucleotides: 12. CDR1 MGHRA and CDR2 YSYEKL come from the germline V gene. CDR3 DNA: TGCGCCAGCAGCCGTCACGGGACAGGGTATATTGACTATGGCTACACCTTC. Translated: CASSRHGTGYIDYGYTF.

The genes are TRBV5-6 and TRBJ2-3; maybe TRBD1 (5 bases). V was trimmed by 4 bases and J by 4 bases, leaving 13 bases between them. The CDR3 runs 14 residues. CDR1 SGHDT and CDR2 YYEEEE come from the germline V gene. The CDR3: CASSPPTVSDTQYF. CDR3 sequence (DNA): TGTGCCAGCAGCCCCCCGACAGTTTCAGATACGCAGTATTTT.

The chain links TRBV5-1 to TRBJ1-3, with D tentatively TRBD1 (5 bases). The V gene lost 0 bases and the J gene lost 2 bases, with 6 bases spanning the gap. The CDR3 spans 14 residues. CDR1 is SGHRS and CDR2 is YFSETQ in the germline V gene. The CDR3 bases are TGCGCCAGCAGCTTGGAGGGGACTGGAAACACCATATATTTT. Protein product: CASSLEGTGNTIYF.

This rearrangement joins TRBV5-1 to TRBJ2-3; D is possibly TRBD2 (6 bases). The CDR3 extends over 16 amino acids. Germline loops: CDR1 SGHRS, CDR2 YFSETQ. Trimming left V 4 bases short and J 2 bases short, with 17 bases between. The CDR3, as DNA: TGCGCCAGCAGCCCTCACGGGCGGGACCTCACAGATACGCAGTATTTT. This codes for CASSPHGRDLTDTQYF. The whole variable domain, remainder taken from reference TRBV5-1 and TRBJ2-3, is KAGVTQTPRYLIKTRGQQVTLSCSPISGHRSVSWYQQTPGQGLQFLFEYFSETQRNKGNFPGRFSGRQFSNSRSEMNVSTLELGDSALYLCASSPHGRDLTDTQYFGPGTRLTVL.

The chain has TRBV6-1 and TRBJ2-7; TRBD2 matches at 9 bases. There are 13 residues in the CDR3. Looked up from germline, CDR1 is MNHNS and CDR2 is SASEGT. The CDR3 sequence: CSSGGLAPYEQYV. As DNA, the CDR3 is TGTAGTTCGGGGGGACTAGCACCCTACGAGCAGTACGTC.

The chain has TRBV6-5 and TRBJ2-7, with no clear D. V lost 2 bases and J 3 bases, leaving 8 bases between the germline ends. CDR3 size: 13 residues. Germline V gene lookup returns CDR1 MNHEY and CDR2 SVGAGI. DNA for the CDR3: TGTGCCAGCAGTTACGGGCCAGACTACGAGCAGTACTTC. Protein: CASSYGPDYEQYF.

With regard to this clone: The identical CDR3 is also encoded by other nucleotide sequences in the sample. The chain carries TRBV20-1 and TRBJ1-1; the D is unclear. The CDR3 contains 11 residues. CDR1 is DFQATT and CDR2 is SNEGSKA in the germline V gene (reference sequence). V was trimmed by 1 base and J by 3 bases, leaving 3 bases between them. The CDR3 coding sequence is TGCAGTGCTAGAGGAGACACTGAAGCTTTCTTT. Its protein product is CSARGDTEAFF.

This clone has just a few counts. CDR3 region: CASSSVGRTNTGELFF. The CDR3 region has the DNA TGTGCCAGCAGCTCGGTGGGGCGCACGAACACCGGGGAGCTGTTTTTT. This rearrangement joins TRBV5-6 to TRBJ2-2, with D maybe TRBD1 (5 bases). Between the trimmed V and J ends, which lost 3 bases and 0 bases, there was a span of 12 bases. The CDR3 has 16 residues. The V gene's germline CDR1 is SGHDT and CDR2 YYEEEE.

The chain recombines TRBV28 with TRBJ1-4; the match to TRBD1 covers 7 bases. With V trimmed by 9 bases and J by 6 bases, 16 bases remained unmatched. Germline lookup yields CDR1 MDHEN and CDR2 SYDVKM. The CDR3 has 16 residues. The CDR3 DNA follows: TGTGCCAGTAAGAAGGTCCGGGGACAGAACTATGAAAAACTGTTTTTT. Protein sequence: CASKKVRGQNYEKLFF.

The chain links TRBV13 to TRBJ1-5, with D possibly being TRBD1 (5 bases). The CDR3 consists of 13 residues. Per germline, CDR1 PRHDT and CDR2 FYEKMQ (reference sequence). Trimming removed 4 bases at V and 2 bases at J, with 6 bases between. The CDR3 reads CASSSQGNQPQHF. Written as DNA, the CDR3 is TGTGCCAGCAGCTCACAGGGCAATCAGCCCCAGCATTTT.

For the CDR3, the DNA is TGTGCCTGGAGTGCCCCCGCTTTGGTGCGGGGACAGGGTATATCGTCGAACACTGAAGCTTTCTTT. Amino acids: CAWSAPALVRGQGISSNTEAFF. J is TRBJ1-1 and V is TRBV30; 9 bases align to TRBD1. CDR3 size: 22 residues. Trimming cost V 1 base and J 1 base; bases outside gene matches: 25. Per the germline V gene, CDR1 is GTSNPN and CDR2 is SVGIG (reference sequence). Full variable domain (remainder filled in from reference TRBV30 and TRBJ1-1): SQTIHQWPATLVQPVGSPLSLECTVEGTSNPNLYWYRQAAGRGLQLLFYSVGIGQISSEVPQNLSASRPQDRQFILSSKKLLLSDSGFYLCAWSAPALVRGQGISSNTEAFFGQGTRLTVV.

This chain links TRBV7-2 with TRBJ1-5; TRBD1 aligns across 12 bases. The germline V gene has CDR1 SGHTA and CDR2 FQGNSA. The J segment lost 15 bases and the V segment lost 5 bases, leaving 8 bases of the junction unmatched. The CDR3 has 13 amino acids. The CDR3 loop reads CASSPKGQGAGHF. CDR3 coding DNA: TGTGCCAGCAGCCCGAAGGGACAGGGGGCAGGGCATTTT. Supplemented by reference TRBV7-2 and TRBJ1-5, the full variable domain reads GAGVSQSPSNKVTEKGKDVELRCDPISGHTALYWYRQSLGQGLEFLIYFQGNSAPDKSGLPSDRFSAERTGGSVSTLTIQRTQQEDSAVYLCASSPKGQGAGHFGDGTRLSIL.

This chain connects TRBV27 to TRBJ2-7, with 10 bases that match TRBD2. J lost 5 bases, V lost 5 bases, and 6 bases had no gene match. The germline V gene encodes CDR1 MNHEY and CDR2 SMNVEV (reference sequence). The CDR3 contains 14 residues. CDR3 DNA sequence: TGTGCCAGCAGTAGTCTAGCGGGAGTTGACGAGCAGTACGTC. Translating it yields CASSSLAGVDEQYV.